Below, 10 T cell receptor beta chains from the same sample are listed, as sequenced in a study of cytomegalovirus exposure and HLA in healthy donors. Sequencing was performed with immunoSEQ multiplex PCR; in TCRdb, only in-frame clones are kept and a portion is missing. The data contain around 250,000 clones, about 90% of them singletons. The sample taken for sequencing was PBMCs. The receptors derive from a woman aged 30 to 39 in good health and CMV-seronegative.

The chain is built from TRBV27 and TRBJ2-7; D is uncertain. The CDR3 is 15 residues long. Trimming stripped 9 bases from V and 3 bases from J, with 21 bases between. Germline values: CDR1 MNHEY, CDR2 SMNVEV (reference sequence). CDR3: CASSPRAGFFYEQYF. CDR3 DNA sequence: TGTGCCAGTTCCCCTCGGGCAGGATTTTTCTACGAGCAGTACTTC.

This clone has only a few counts. This chain links TRBV5-6 with TRBJ2-5; 7 bases align to TRBD2. The length of the CDR3 is 14 residues. V dropped 4 bases and J dropped 6; count of bases not matched to a gene: 9. Looked up from germline, CDR1 is SGHDT and CDR2 is YYEEEE. The CDR3 loop reads CASSHSGLRKTQYF. Written as DNA, the CDR3 is TGTGCCAGCAGCCATAGCGGGTTACGGAAGACCCAGTACTTC.

The chain joins TRBV2 to TRBJ2-7; 8 bases map to TRBD1. Germline trimming cut 2 bases from V and 3 bases from J; bases unmatched to any gene: 6. Germline values: CDR1 SNHLY, CDR2 FYNNEI. The CDR3 has 15 residues. The CDR3 reads CASSEQGAELYEQYF. The CDR3 region has the DNA TGTGCCAGCAGTGAACAGGGGGCCGAACTCTACGAGCAGTACTTC.

This chain links TRBV19 with TRBJ2-7; 7 bases line up with TRBD2. The CDR3 is made up of 15 amino acids. Germline V CDR1 and CDR2: LNHDA, SQIVND (reference sequence). The trim removed 1 base at V and 4 bases at J, leaving 7 bases unmatched. The CDR3 DNA reads TGTGCCAGTAGTATAGGAAGCGGGATAATTTACGAGCAGTACTTC. The encoded protein is CASSIGSGIIYEQYF.

The V and J genes are TRBV11-2 and TRBJ2-2, with 9 bases aligning to TRBD2. Germline V gene data show CDR1 as SGHAT and CDR2 as FQNNGV. V lost 6 bases to trimming and J lost 10 bases; unmatched junction nucleotides: 12. This CDR3 is built from 15 residues. DNA for the CDR3: TGTGCCAGCAGTCTAGGGGCGGGAGGGAGTCTGGAGCTGTTTTTT. Amino acid sequence: CASSLGAGGSLELFF.

The chain combines TRBV9 with TRBJ2-2; maybe TRBD1 (6 bases). Germline V lookup: CDR1 SGDLS, CDR2 YYNGEE. This CDR3 has 12 amino acids. Trimming took off 4 bases at V and 7 bases at J, with 8 bases between the two ends. Here the CDR3 reads CASSPGVGELFF. The CDR3 DNA sequence: TGTGCCAGCAGCCCAGGGGTCGGGGAGCTGTTTTTT.

The chain combines TRBV28 with TRBJ2-5; 12 nucleotides align to TRBD2. This CDR3 spans 15 amino acids. J gave up 1 base and V 8 bases, and 5 bases lay outside the gene matches. Germline V gene data show CDR1 as MDHEN and CDR2 as SYDVKM. Here the CDR3 reads CASVTSGRLQETQYF. The CDR3 nucleotides are TGTGCCAGCGTGACTAGCGGGAGACTCCAAGAGACCCAGTACTTC.

V and J are TRBV30 and TRBJ2-7; 7 nucleotides agree with TRBD2. The germline gives CDR1 GTSNPN, CDR2 SVGIG (reference sequence). V shed 3 bases, J shed 0 bases, and the junction held 2 bases outside the gene matches. This CDR3 contains 13 residues. CDR3 nucleotide sequence: TGTGCCTGGAGACGGACTAGCTCCTACGAGCAGTACTTC. Its translation: CAWRRTSSYEQYF.

This clone was observed a single time. J is TRBJ2-7 and V is TRBV6-5; 11 nucleotides match TRBD2. J lost 2 bases, V lost 3 bases, and 3 bases had no gene match. Per the germline V gene, CDR1 is MNHEY and CDR2 is SVGAGI. The CDR3 sequence is 15 residues long. DNA of the CDR3: TGTGCCAGCAGTTATAATAGCGGGAGGGCCTACGAGCAGTACTTC. It encodes CASSYNSGRAYEQYF.

This chain connects TRBV19 to TRBJ1-4, with a tentative D call TRBD1 (5 bases). This CDR3 has 16 residues. Germline lookup yields CDR1 LNHDA and CDR2 SQIVND (reference sequence). The V and J ends lost 3 bases and 4 bases respectively, with 15 bases between them. The CDR3 loop is CASSMGLGRFNEKLFF. CDR3 sequence (DNA): TGTGCCAGTAGTATGGGACTGGGACGGTTTAATGAAAAACTGTTTTTT.